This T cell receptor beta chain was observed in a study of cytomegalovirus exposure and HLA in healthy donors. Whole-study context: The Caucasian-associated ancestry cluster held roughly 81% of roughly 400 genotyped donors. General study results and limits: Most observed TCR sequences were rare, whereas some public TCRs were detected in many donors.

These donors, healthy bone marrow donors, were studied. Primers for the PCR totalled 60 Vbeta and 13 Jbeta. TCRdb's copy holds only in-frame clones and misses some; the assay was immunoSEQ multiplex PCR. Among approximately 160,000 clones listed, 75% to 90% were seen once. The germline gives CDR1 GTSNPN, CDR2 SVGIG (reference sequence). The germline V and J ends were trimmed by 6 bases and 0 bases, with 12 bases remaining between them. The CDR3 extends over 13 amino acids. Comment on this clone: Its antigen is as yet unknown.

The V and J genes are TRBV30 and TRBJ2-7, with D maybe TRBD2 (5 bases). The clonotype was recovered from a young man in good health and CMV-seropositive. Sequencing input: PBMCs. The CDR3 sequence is CACERRYSYEQYF. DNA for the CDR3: TGTGCCTGTGAGCGGAGATACTCCTACGAGCAGTACTTC.